The T cell receptor (beta chain) described here comes from a study of T cell repertoires in cytomegalovirus infection. Study-level background: Matching HLA type, along with CMV infection, was indicated by public TCR beta signatures. Findings of the study overall: HLA-C-restricted CMV clonotypes gave the most frequent clonotype in two of eight donors. Cumulative frequency (of public TCR beta family members) identified carriers of CMV plus the relevant HLA.

Via MiXCR, TCRdb re-called the reads, giving one row per CDR3 protein. This table has about 150,000 distinct CDR3 sequences, about a sixth appearing once. In germline, CDR1 is SGHVS, CDR2 FQNEAQ. The CDR3 is 15 residues long. With 5 bases removed from V and 1 base from J, the gap between germline ends came to 14 bases. The table lists this clonotype with a few counts. The target antigen is unknown. Sequenced input: CD8+ T cells from PBMCs. The source of this sequence is a human donor in good health (CMV status not recorded). Some clones in this sample may be carry-over from other donors' samples. V and J are TRBV7-8 and TRBJ1-1; D ambiguous. This CDR3 is CASSLLRAANTEAFF. The CDR3 nucleotides read TGTGCCAGCAGCCTACTGCGGGCGGCGAACACTGAAGCTTTCTTT.